This T cell receptor (beta chain) was captured by sequencing in a study of shared clonotypes between healthy human individuals. Germline values: CDR1 SGHRS, CDR2 YFSETQ. Trimming cost V 5 bases and J 0 bases; bases outside gene matches: 5. This CDR3 spans 15 amino acids. TCRdb's table, derived via immunoSEQ multiplex PCR, lists solely in-frame clones and lacks some. The profile covers more than 1.2 million clones, with around 98.5% appearing a single time and approximately 0.38% taken by the ten largest. Sequencing was carried out using naive CD4+ T cells sorted from blood. This sample's subset: CD45RA+ positively selected. This chain joins TRBV5-1 and TRBJ2-3; 8 positions match TRBD1. This clonotype originated in a man younger than 45 in good health. The CDR3, as DNA: TGCGCCAGCAGTCTACAGGGGGATAGCACAGATACGCAGTATTTT. It encodes CASSLQGDSTDTQYF.